A selection of T cell receptor beta chains follows, all from one sample in a study of early T cells in non-severe SARS-CoV-2 infection. MiXCR, applied by TCRdb to the 5' RACE reads, yields one record per CDR3 protein. The sample has over 55,000 distinct CDR3 sequences, roughly a tenth seen once. Specimen: whole blood. The receptors derive from an adult who was a healthcare worker with PCR-confirmed SARS-CoV-2 infection or an uninfected control (not recorded which). CDR3s include the opening cysteine and the closing phenylalanine or tryptophan. The order of the fields is V gene, clone size, D gene, J gene, CDR3 DNA, CDR3 protein. The D gene is left open where the match is weak. Size values are once, few and many counts, or a class for expanded clones, and some rows have none.

TRBV7-8	few	TRBD1	TRBJ2-3	TGTGCCAGCAGCTTAGGTCCCGACAGGGGGGGAACAGATACGCAGTATTTT	CASSLGPDRGGTDTQYF
TRBV30	few	-	TRBJ1-2	TGTGCCTGGATAAATCCCAAGGGCAGGAACTATGGCTACACCTTC	CAWINPKGRNYGYTF
TRBV3-1	many	-	TRBJ1-6	TGTGCCAGCAGCCAAGACGGGTCCTATAATTCACCCCTCCACTTT	CASSQDGSYNSPLHF
TRBV12-3/TRBV12-4	-	-	TRBJ2-2	TGTGCCAGCAGTTGGGGCGTATCCAACACCGGGGAGCTGTTTTTT	CASSWGVSNTGELFF
TRBV18	many	-	TRBJ1-1	TGTGCCAGCTCTCAACGACCGGCAGACATGAACACTGAAGCTTTCTTT	CASSQRPADMNTEAFF
TRBV12-3/TRBV12-4	few	-	TRBJ1-1	TGTGCCAGCAGTTTAGTTATGAACACTGAAGCTTTCTTT	CASSLVMNTEAFF
TRBV20-1	few	TRBD2	TRBJ2-5	TGCAGTGCTAGAGAACTAGCGGGGGGGCCGGGAGAGACCCAGTACTTC	CSARELAGGPGETQYF
TRBV6-1	many	TRBD1	TRBJ2-2	TGTGCCAGCAGTAAGCAGGGGGCTACCGGGGAGCTGTTTTTT	CASSKQGATGELFF
TRBV14	many	-	TRBJ2-5	TGTGCCAGCAGAAAAGGTCGGCAAGAGACCCAGTACTTC	CASRKGRQETQYF
TRBV6-2/TRBV6-3	many	-	TRBJ2-1	TGTGCCAGCATTCCGGGTGGCTCCTACAATGAGCAGTTCTTC	CASIPGGSYNEQFF
TRBV7-9	-	-	TRBJ2-3	TGTGCCAGCAGCTGGGTAGGGATACAGGATACGCAGTATTTT	CASSWVGIQDTQYF
TRBV11-3	few	-	TRBJ2-1	TGTGCCAGCAGCTTAGATATTAACCCCGGCAATGAGCAGTTCTTC	CASSLDINPGNEQFF
TRBV29-1	-	-	TRBJ2-5	TGCAGCGTGGGACTCGGGTCAGAGACCCAGTACTTC	CSVGLGSETQYF
TRBV27	-	TRBD2	TRBJ2-2	TGTGCCAGCGGTAGCGGGGTAAACACCGGGGAGCTGTTTTTT	CASGSGVNTGELFF
TRBV7-9	-	TRBD1	TRBJ2-3	TGTGCCAGCAGCCGCGGGACAGGGGGCTCCAGCACAGATACGCAGTATTTT	CASSRGTGGSSTDTQYF
TRBV20-1	-	-	TRBJ1-2	TGCAGTGCTAGAGATAAAACCTATGGCTACACCTTC	CSARDKTYGYTF